In its sample, the clone carrying this T cell receptor beta chain was seen once. This table comes from immunoSEQ multiplex PCR, and its TCRdb copy is limited to in-frame clones, with some not included. This sample has about 270,000 clones, with approximately 86% found just once. The CDR3 totals 13 residues. V shed 6 bases and J shed 4 bases, with 12 bases lying between them. The germline gives CDR1 LNHDA, CDR2 SQIVND (reference sequence). The data were taken from a study of blood T cell repertoires in COVID-19. Background on the study: There were acute and convalescent COVID-19 samples, and they came from the United States, Italy and Spain.

Sequenced: peripheral blood. This TCR was recovered from a man aged 35 to 55 with active or convalescent COVID-19. The chain couples TRBV19 to TRBJ1-1, with no clear D. CDR3 sequence: CASRHETSTEAFF. Here the CDR3 DNA reads TGTGCCAGTAGGCACGAAACGAGCACTGAAGCTTTCTTT.